This note documents a single TCR beta chain sequence. This record comes from a study of cytomegalovirus exposure and HLA in healthy donors. The CDR3 is 15 residues long. V was trimmed by 0 bases and J by 0 bases, leaving 9 bases between them. From germline, CDR1 is SGHRS and CDR2 YFSETQ. Method: immunoSEQ multiplex PCR; TCRdb's copy keeps in-frame clones and lacks some. The data show approximately 200,000 clones, around 80% seen once. The receptor was isolated from a woman in her 30s in good health and CMV-seronegative. The sample was PBMCs. V usage is TRBV5-1 and J usage is TRBJ1-1; D ambiguous. CDR3 in amino acids: CASSLAAGLNTEAFF. CDR3 nucleotide sequence: TGCGCCAGCAGCTTGGCCGCAGGCCTGAACACTGAAGCTTTCTTT.